This TCR beta chain was documented in a study of human T cells and chemical hapten exposure. Study at large: For the roughly 25-week duration of the study, patients were given weekly doses of diphenylcyclopropenone on the scalp. Findings and caveats of the study: There was no change with DPC sensitization in TCRs above 1 in 1000 frequency. Expanded TCRs formed significantly more large CDR3 similarity clusters than controls. PT1 expanded TCR counts and patch test score correlated positively.

Documented time point: patch test 3, about 24 weeks after DPC sensitization. The treatment: therapeutic diphenylcyclopropenone sensitization with weekly scalp DPC. Notes on this clonotype: Its antigen is currently unknown.

Via MiXCR, TCRdb re-called the RACE reads, giving one row per CDR3 protein. This sample has about 90,000 distinct CDR3 sequences, with roughly 10% found just once. This CDR3 is 12 amino acids long. V lost 3 bases and J lost 9; bases outside the gene matches: 2. CDR1 and CDR2 from the germline V gene are SQVTM and ANQGSEA. Material: whole blood, obtained in connection with sensitization to the hapten diphenylcyclopropenone (DPC). This rearrangement joins TRBV29-1 to TRBJ2-1; 10 positions agree with TRBD1. The receptor comes from a woman aged 25 to 45 with alopecia areata. Some clones in this sample may be carry-over from other donors' samples. The CDR3 here is CSVETGGTEQFF. The DNA of the CDR3 is TGCAGCGTTGAGACAGGGGGCACTGAGCAGTTCTTC.